The 11 T cell receptor beta chains given below trace back to one sample, sequenced in a study of T-cell memory formation after mild COVID-19. TCRdb re-derived calls from the 5' RACE reads in MiXCR, one entry per CDR3 protein. The sample lists about 350,000 distinct CDR3 sequences, approximately 14% occurring once. Sequencing input: PBMCs or a T cell subset sorted from them (not recorded which). Source of these receptors: a man aged 18 to 29 who had mild COVID-19 (a few samples of this study predate the infection). Cell type and time point are not known.

The chain links TRBV29-1 to TRBJ1-2; 9 positions match TRBD1. The CDR3 totals 13 residues. Looked up from germline, CDR1 is SQVTM and CDR2 is ANQGSEA. V lost 7 bases to trimming and J lost 1 base; unmatched junction nucleotides: 4. The CDR3 loop reads CSGGTGINYGYTF. In DNA form, the CDR3 reads TGCAGCGGTGGGACAGGGATTAACTATGGCTACACCTTC.

This clonotype was recorded a few times. The chain joins TRBV9 to TRBJ2-7; D is undetermined. CDR1 is SGDLS and CDR2 is YYNGEE in the germline V gene. The germline V and J ends were trimmed by 0 bases and 2 bases, with 9 bases remaining between them. This CDR3 has 14 amino acids. The DNA of the CDR3 is TGTGCCAGCAGCGTAGATCCACAGCCCTACGAGCAGTACTTC. Protein: CASSVDPQPYEQYF.

The table lists this clonotype with a few counts. The chain employs TRBV28 and TRBJ2-5; D perhaps matches TRBD1 (6 bases). Germline values: CDR1 MDHEN, CDR2 SYDVKM. The CDR3 is 18 amino acids. Trimming shortened V by 2 bases and J by 5 bases, and 24 bases separated the two germline ends. This chain's CDR3 is CASSLTPQGDFIWETQYF. The CDR3 nucleotides read TGTGCCAGCAGTTTAACCCCACAGGGCGATTTCATTTGGGAGACCCAGTACTTC.

The J gene is TRBJ2-1, the V gene TRBV11-2; D not certain. Trimming took off 5 bases at V and 3 bases at J, with 11 bases between the two ends. This CDR3 spans 14 amino acids. CDR1 and CDR2 (germline): SGHAT, FQNNGV. The CDR3 region has the DNA TGTGCCAGCAGCCCAGGACGGAACTACAATGAGCAGTTCTTC. Amino acids: CASSPGRNYNEQFF.

The chain recombines TRBV20-1 with TRBJ1-5; possible D gene TRBD1, 6 bases. V was cut by 3 bases and J by 5 bases, with 11 bases left in between. Germline CDR1 is DFQATT and CDR2 is SNEGSKA (reference sequence). The CDR3 length is 13 residues. In nucleotides, the CDR3 is TGCAGTGCTAGTGACGGGGGCGATCAGCCCCAGCATTTT. It specifies CSASDGGDQPQHF.

CDR3 region: CASSLGGQGIVELFF. CDR3 coding DNA: TGTGCCAGCAGCTTAGGGGGACAGGGAATCGTGGAGCTGTTTTTT. The chain employs TRBV7-3 and TRBJ2-2, with 9 positions matching TRBD1. Germline lookup yields CDR1 SGHTA and CDR2 FQGTGA. The junction had 8 bases not matched to a gene; V was cut back by 2 bases and J by 10 bases. CDR3 length equals 15 residues.

This clonotype was recorded a few times. At one boundary the junction diverges from the germline segment, which might be a read error. The rearrangement joins TRBV7-2 to TRBJ1-1, with 7 bases aligning to TRBD1. Germline CDR1 is SGHTA and CDR2 is FQGNSA. CDR3 length: 12 amino acids. The CDR3 is CASSLPTGSLIF. Here the CDR3 DNA reads TGTGCCAGCAGCTTACCGACAGGGTCTCTGATCTTT.

This clonotype appeared many times. The chain joins TRBV5-1 to TRBJ2-2, with TRBD2 as a possible D gene (5 bases). Trimming removed 6 bases at V and 8 bases at J, with 17 bases between. There are 14 residues in the CDR3. Germline V CDR1 and CDR2: SGHRS, YFSETQ. CDR3 nucleotides: TGCGCCAGCACCCACGCCCGGGGATCGGGGGAGCTGTTTTTT. Residues: CASTHARGSGELFF.

A few counts support this clonotype. The rearrangement uses TRBV20-1 and TRBJ2-7; weak D call: TRBD1 (6 bases). The CDR3 spans 14 residues. The V gene lost 3 bases and the J gene lost 3 bases, with 15 bases spanning the gap. CDR1 and CDR2 (germline): DFQATT, SNEGSKA (reference sequence). CDR3 in DNA: TGCAGTGCTAGCGGAGGACAGCTAATCTACGAGCAGTACGTC. This encodes CSASGGQLIYEQYV.

The chain carries TRBV5-4 and TRBJ1-5, with a possible D match to TRBD1 (6 bases). This CDR3 contains 16 residues. Trimming cost V 1 base and J 1 base, with 12 bases left between them. From germline, CDR1 is SGHNT and CDR2 YYREEE (reference sequence). CDR3 sequence: CASSLTGLRSNQPQHF. CDR3 sequence (DNA): TGTGCCAGCAGCTTGACAGGGCTTCGGAGCAATCAGCCCCAGCATTTT.

The genes are TRBV10-3 and TRBJ1-1, with TRBD1 identical over 7 bases. The germline V gene has CDR1 ENHRY and CDR2 SYGVKD. The CDR3 is 13 amino acids. Losses at the gene ends were 6 bases for V and 1 base for J; bases not matched to a gene: 2. CDR3 in DNA: TGTGCCATCAGAGGACAGGAGAACACTGAAGCTTTCTTT. It codes for CAIRGQENTEAFF.